These 19 T cell receptor beta chains were all obtained from the same sample, sequenced in a study of CD8 T cells in ankylosing spondylitis. TCRdb passed the 5' RACE reads through MiXCR, listing each CDR3 protein once. The data hold roughly 180,000 distinct CDR3 sequences, with roughly 10% observed a single time. Sequenced input: blood, either unsorted or a sorted T cell fraction (not recorded which). Every receptor here comes from a female donor with ankylosing spondylitis or in good health (not recorded which).

The chain is built from TRBV27 and TRBJ2-7; D perhaps matches TRBD1 (5 bases). Germline lookup yields CDR1 MNHEY and CDR2 SMNVEV (reference sequence). The V end was cut by 3 bases, the J end by 7 bases, with 13 bases between. This CDR3 is 13 amino acids long. The CDR3 DNA is TGTGCCAGCAGTTTGTCCCCAGGGTCGGAGCAGTACTTC. This codes for CASSLSPGSEQYF.

V gene TRBV24-1 combines with J gene TRBJ1-5; D is perhaps TRBD1 (5 bases). Trimming cost V 10 bases and J 0 bases, with 18 bases left between them. From germline, CDR1 is KGHDR and CDR2 SFDVKD. The CDR3 covers 16 residues. This CDR3 reads CATIPVGDYSNQPQHF. CDR3 DNA sequence: TGTGCCACTATACCGGTGGGGGACTATAGCAATCAGCCCCAGCATTTT.

The table lists this clonotype with many counts. The chain is built from TRBV29-1 and TRBJ2-7, with 7 positions matching TRBD2. The V gene end was trimmed by 5 bases and the J gene end by 2 bases; junction bases not matched to a gene: 3. The germline V gene encodes CDR1 SQVTM and CDR2 ANQGSEA. The CDR3 extends over 12 amino acids. The CDR3 DNA is TGCAGCGTTTTAGCGGGCCCCTACGAGCAGTACTTC. Translation gives CSVLAGPYEQYF.

J is TRBJ1-1 and V is TRBV12-3 or TRBV12-4; weak D call: TRBD1 (6 bases). The CDR3 contains 14 residues. With 7 bases removed from V and 0 bases from J, the gap between germline ends came to 12 bases. CDR3 sequence reads: CASNRGGLNTEAFF. Here the CDR3 DNA reads TGTGCCAGCAACCGAGGGGGTCTGAACACTGAAGCTTTCTTT.

The chain joins TRBV2 to TRBJ2-7; unclear D gene. V lost 6 bases to trimming and J lost 0 bases, with 9 bases between them. CDR1 SNHLY and CDR2 FYNNEI come from the germline V gene. CDR3 size: 13 residues. CDR3 bases: TGTGCCAGCAGACAGCTTGACTCCTACGAGCAGTACTTC. Translated: CASRQLDSYEQYF. The entire variable domain, with the rest obtained from reference TRBV2 and TRBJ2-7, is as follows: EPEVTQTPSHQVTQMGQEVILRCVPISNHLYFYWYRQILGQKVEFLVSFYNNEISEKSEIFDDQFSVERPDGSNFTLKIRSTKLEDSAMYFCASRQLDSYEQYFGPGTRLTVT.

The rearrangement joins TRBV4-3 to TRBJ2-1, with D tentatively TRBD1 or TRBD2 (5 bases each). This CDR3 has 16 amino acids. The germline V gene encodes CDR1 LGHNA and CDR2 YSLEER. Trimming removed 0 bases at V and 2 bases at J, with 11 bases between. The CDR3 coding sequence is TGCGCCAGCAGCCAAGATAGGAGGACAACCTACAATGAGCAGTTCTTC. It codes for CASSQDRRTTYNEQFF.

This clonotype was picked up many times. The chain employs TRBV4-3 and TRBJ2-1; unclear D gene. This CDR3 is 16 amino acids long. The V gene lost 0 bases and the J gene lost 2 bases, with 11 bases spanning the gap. Germline CDR1 reads LGHNA; CDR2 reads YSLEER. The CDR3 sequence is CASSQDASLPYNEQFF. In nucleotides, the CDR3 is TGCGCCAGCAGCCAAGATGCCAGCCTTCCCTACAATGAGCAGTTCTTC.

Only a few counts were recorded for this clonotype. V and J are TRBV9 and TRBJ2-2, with D tentatively TRBD2 (6 bases). The CDR3 covers 13 residues. Germline CDR1 and CDR2: SGDLS and YYNGEE. With 6 bases removed from V and 6 bases from J, the gap between germline ends came to 12 bases. CDR3 protein: CASTGGEPGELFF. CDR3 sequence (DNA): TGTGCCAGCACCGGAGGGGAACCCGGGGAGCTGTTTTTT.

The chain links TRBV5-6 to TRBJ2-3, with 8 bases lining up with TRBD1. J lost 4 bases, V lost 4 bases, and 5 bases had no gene match. The CDR3 totals 14 residues. Germline CDR1 SGHDT, CDR2 YYEEEE. The CDR3 spells CASSPGQGADTQYF. Here the CDR3 DNA reads TGTGCCAGCAGCCCCGGACAGGGTGCAGATACGCAGTATTTT.

As DNA, the CDR3 is TGTGCCAGCAGCGTAGGGCGGGAGCCCTACGAGCAGTACTTC. Translating gives CASSVGREPYEQYF. The rearrangement uses TRBV9 and TRBJ2-7, with 7 nucleotides matching TRBD2. The CDR3 covers 14 residues. Germline V CDR1 and CDR2: SGDLS, YYNGEE. V dropped 0 bases and J dropped 2; count of bases not matched to a gene: 2.

There are a few counts of this clonotype. The chain joins TRBV28 to TRBJ2-3, with D perhaps TRBD2 (5 bases). The CDR3 consists of 13 residues. Trimming stripped 7 bases from V and 6 bases from J, with 14 bases between. Germline lookup yields CDR1 MDHEN and CDR2 SYDVKM. As DNA, the CDR3 is TGTGCCAGCATCCCCCCGAGGGCGGATACGCAGTATTTT. Translated: CASIPPRADTQYF.

This clonotype was detected only a few times. The chain links TRBV4-3 to TRBJ2-1, with a weak D call TRBD1 (7 bases). Germline V gene lookup returns CDR1 LGHNA and CDR2 YSLEER. This CDR3 comprises 14 residues. V was trimmed by 4 bases and J by 8 bases, leaving 15 bases between them. In DNA, the CDR3 is TGCGCCAGCAGCCCTCCCGGAGGGGGCGATGAGCAGTTCTTC. As protein: CASSPPGGGDEQFF.

This clonotype was observed a handful of times. The chain carries TRBV6-1 and TRBJ1-2; a possible D gene is TRBD1 (6 bases). The V and J ends lost 6 bases and 3 bases respectively, with 11 bases between them. The CDR3 has 13 residues. The germline CDR1 and CDR2 sequences are MNHNS and SASEGT. CDR3 sequence: CASSLQGYYGYTF. In DNA form, the CDR3 reads TGTGCCAGCAGCCTACAGGGATACTATGGCTACACCTTC.

This clonotype has a handful of counts. The rearrangement joins TRBV5-4 to TRBJ2-3; 10 bases match TRBD2. The V gene end was trimmed by 0 bases and the J gene end by 6 bases; junction bases not matched to a gene: 4. This CDR3 is built from 15 residues. Germline V gives CDR1 SGHNT, CDR2 YYREEE (reference sequence). CDR3 sequence reads: CASSLGLAGLDTQYF. Here the CDR3 DNA reads TGTGCCAGCAGCTTGGGACTAGCGGGCCTTGATACGCAGTATTTT. Full variable domain (remainder filled in from reference TRBV5-4 and TRBJ2-3): ETGVTQSPTHLIKTRGQQVTLRCSSQSGHNTVSWYQQALGQGPQFIFQYYREEENGRGNFPPRFSGLQFPNYSSELNVNALELDDSALYLCASSLGLAGLDTQYFGPGTRLTVL.

This clonotype occurred many times. Written as DNA, the CDR3 is TGTGCCAGCAGCGGGCGACAGGGGGTCGGTTATGGCTACACCTTC. This translates into CASSGRQGVGYGYTF. V usage is TRBV7-2 and J usage is TRBJ1-2; 9 bases line up with TRBD1. The length of the CDR3 is 15 residues. Trimming cost V 5 bases and J 5 bases; bases outside gene matches: 9. Germline V gene lookup returns CDR1 SGHTA and CDR2 FQGNSA. Based on the CDR3 plus reference TRBV7-2 and TRBJ1-2, the full variable domain is GAGVSQSPSNKVTEKGKDVELRCDPISGHTALYWYRQSLGQGLEFLIYFQGNSAPDKSGLPSDRFSAERTGGSVSTLTIQRTQQEDSAVYLCASSGRQGVGYGYTFGSGTRLTVV.

In this sample, this clonotype turned up many times. The chain joins TRBV4-3 to TRBJ2-1, with 10 bases fitting TRBD2. This CDR3 has 14 residues. Germline V lookup: CDR1 LGHNA, CDR2 YSLEER. Trimming at V came to 1 base and at J to 13 bases, leaving 7 bases not matched to a gene. CDR3 sequence reads: CASSQGGLAEFQFF. The DNA of the CDR3 is TGCGCCAGCAGCCAAGGAGGACTAGCGGAATTTCAGTTCTTC.

This clonotype appeared a few times. This sequence joins TRBV6-5 and TRBJ1-5; possibly TRBD1 for D (5 bases). Looked up from germline, CDR1 is MNHEY and CDR2 is SVGAGI. The V and J ends lost 2 bases and 2 bases respectively, with 10 bases between them. The CDR3 runs 15 residues. CDR3 DNA sequence: TGTGCCAGCAGTTACGGGGGGATCGGCAATCAGCCCCAGCATTTT. Amino acids: CASSYGGIGNQPQHF.

This clonotype was detected a few times. The chain carries TRBV7-3 and TRBJ2-5; D is uncertain. The V gene lost 2 bases and the J gene lost 1 base, with 5 bases spanning the gap. This CDR3 has 13 amino acids. Looked up from germline, CDR1 is SGHTA and CDR2 is FQGTGA. CDR3: CASSLLPQETQYF. The DNA for the CDR3 is TGTGCCAGCAGCTTACTCCCCCAAGAGACCCAGTACTTC. The whole variable domain, remainder taken from reference TRBV7-3 and TRBJ2-5, is GAGVSQTPSNKVTEKGKYVELRCDPISGHTALYWYRQSLGQGPEFLIYFQGTGAADDSGLPNDRFFAVRPEGSVSTLKIQRTERGDSAVYLCASSLLPQETQYFGPGTRLLVL.

The chain joins TRBV30 to TRBJ2-1, with D possibly TRBD1 on 6 matching bases. The CDR3 totals 12 residues. CDR1 GTSNPN and CDR2 SVGIG come from the germline V gene (reference sequence). The V end was cut by 1 base, the J end by 10 bases, with 11 bases between. The CDR3 spells CAWSEGGLEQFF. CDR3 DNA sequence: TGTGCCTGGAGTGAAGGGGGTCTGGAGCAGTTCTTC.